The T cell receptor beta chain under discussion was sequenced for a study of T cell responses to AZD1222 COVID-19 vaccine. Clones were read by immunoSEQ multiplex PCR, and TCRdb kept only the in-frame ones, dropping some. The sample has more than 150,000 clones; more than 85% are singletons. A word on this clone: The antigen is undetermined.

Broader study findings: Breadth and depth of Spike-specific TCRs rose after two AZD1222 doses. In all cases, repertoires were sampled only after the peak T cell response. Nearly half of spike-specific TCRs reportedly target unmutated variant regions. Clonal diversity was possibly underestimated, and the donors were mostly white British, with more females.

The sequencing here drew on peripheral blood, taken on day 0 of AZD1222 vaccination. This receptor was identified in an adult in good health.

DNA for the CDR3: TGTGCCAGCAGCTCCACCCAGAGCGGGGAGCTGTTTTTT. Amino acids: CASSSTQSGELFF. The chain links TRBV7-2 to TRBJ2-2, with D unresolved. Trimming removed 4 bases at V and 7 bases at J, with 10 bases between. Per the germline V gene, CDR1 is SGHTA and CDR2 is FQGNSA. The CDR3 contains 13 residues.